These 32 T cell receptor beta chains came from one sample sequenced in a study of PD-1 blockade in classical Hodgkin lymphoma. Sequencing was performed with immunoSEQ multiplex PCR; in TCRdb, only in-frame clones are kept and a portion is missing. The sample lists roughly 24,000 clones, approximately 80% occurring once. Every single patient, without exception, relapsed after autologous stem cell transplantation, and brentuximab vedotin exposure varied. The specimen comprised peripheral blood mononuclear cells (PBMCs), sampled before the second cycle of nivolumab. These receptors came from a human donor with classical Hodgkin lymphoma.

V gene TRBV4-2 combines with J gene TRBJ2-3; TRBD1 matches 9 bases. The CDR3 totals 14 residues. Germline assignment: CDR1 LGHNA and CDR2 YNFKEQ. V lost 4 bases to trimming and J lost 6 bases; unmatched junction nucleotides: 5. The CDR3: CASSLQQGADTQYF. The CDR3 region has the DNA TGTGCCAGCAGCCTACAACAGGGGGCGGATACGCAGTATTTT.

This clone showed up just once. This sequence joins TRBV4-2 and TRBJ2-3; 8 nucleotides align to TRBD2. The length of the CDR3 is 17 residues. J lost 2 bases, V lost 0 bases, and 7 bases had no gene match. The germline V gene encodes CDR1 LGHNA and CDR2 YNFKEQ. CDR3 residues: CASSQDPGGGSTDTQYF. CDR3 sequence (DNA): TGTGCCAGCAGCCAAGACCCTGGCGGGGGGTCCACAGATACGCAGTATTTT.

CDR3 sequence: CASSIGDTQYF. In nucleotides, the CDR3 is TGTGCCAGTAGTATTGGAGATACGCAGTATTTT. The chain uses TRBV19 and TRBJ2-3; unclear D gene. Looked up from germline, CDR1 is LNHDA and CDR2 is SQIVND (reference sequence). The CDR3 has 11 amino acids. V lost 3 bases, J lost 5 bases, and 3 bases lay in between.

The chain has TRBV6-1 and TRBJ2-3; D perhaps matches TRBD2 (7 bases). Per the germline V gene, CDR1 is MNHNS and CDR2 is SASEGT. The V end was cut by 1 base, the J end by 2 bases, with 13 bases between. This CDR3 is 16 amino acids long. The DNA for the CDR3 is TGTGCCAGCAGTGAAGTGGGGGGGCTACCCACAGATACGCAGTATTTT. Translation gives CASSEVGGLPTDTQYF.

The chain carries TRBV10-3 and TRBJ2-3; 9 bases map to TRBD1. Germline V gene lookup returns CDR1 ENHRY and CDR2 SYGVKD. The V and J ends lost 4 bases and 3 bases, in that order; junction bases with no gene match: 2. The CDR3 is 14 residues long. This CDR3 reads CAISGDRATDTQYF. The CDR3 nucleotides are TGTGCCATCAGTGGGGACAGGGCGACAGATACGCAGTATTTT.

The CDR3 region is CASSGQGRTGELFF. In DNA, the CDR3 is TGTGCCAGCAGCGGACAGGGTCGAACCGGGGAGCTGTTTTTT. The V and J genes are TRBV5-4 and TRBJ2-2, with 8 nucleotides matching TRBD1. The CDR3 sequence is 14 residues long. The trim removed 4 bases at V and 5 bases at J, leaving 4 bases unmatched. In germline, CDR1 is SGHNT, CDR2 YYREEE (reference sequence). The variable domain in full, completed from reference TRBV5-4 and TRBJ2-2, reads ETGVTQSPTHLIKTRGQQVTLRCSSQSGHNTVSWYQQALGQGPQFIFQYYREEENGRGNFPPRFSGLQFPNYSSELNVNALELDDSALYLCASSGQGRTGELFFGEGSRLTVL.

As for this clone: Within the sample, other DNA sequences also encode this same CDR3. This CDR3 reads CATSRDTGSNEKLFF. In nucleotides, the CDR3 is TGTGCCACCAGCAGAGATACAGGGTCAAATGAAAAACTGTTTTTT. The genes are TRBV15 and TRBJ1-4; perhaps TRBD1 as D (6 bases). Trimming pared 0 bases from V and 5 bases from J, leaving 10 bases between. The CDR3 extends over 15 amino acids. Germline assignment: CDR1 LNHNV and CDR2 YYDKDF (reference sequence).

J is TRBJ1-1 and V is TRBV20-1; D is undetermined. Trimming removed 4 bases at V and 6 bases at J, with 9 bases between. Germline loops: CDR1 DFQATT, CDR2 SNEGSKA (reference sequence). The CDR3 totals 11 residues. CDR3 loop: CSAKTRSEAFF. The CDR3 nucleotides read TGCAGTGCTAAGACACGGTCTGAAGCTTTCTTT.

The chain carries TRBV29-1 and TRBJ2-5; D gene unclear. The CDR3 is made up of 11 amino acids. Trimming shortened V by 7 bases and J by 5 bases, and 11 bases separated the two germline ends. The germline V gene has CDR1 SQVTM and CDR2 ANQGSEA. This CDR3 reads CSADRLETQYF. The CDR3 DNA is TGCAGCGCAGACCGGCTGGAGACCCAGTACTTC. The complete variable domain, with remaining parts taken from reference TRBV29-1 and TRBJ2-5, reads SAVISQKPSRDICQRGTSLTIQCQVDSQVTMMFWYRQQPGQSLTLIATANQGSEATYESGFVIDKFPISRPNLTFSTLTVSNMSPEDSSIYLCSADRLETQYFGPGTRLLVL.

The rearrangement uses TRBV6-5 and TRBJ2-1; 7 nucleotides agree with TRBD1. J lost 7 bases, V lost 5 bases, and 8 bases had no gene match. The CDR3 is 14 amino acids. Germline CDR1 reads MNHEY; CDR2 reads SVGAGI. Written as DNA, the CDR3 is TGTGCCAGCAGTGCGACAGGGAGTTTTAATGAGCAGTTCTTC. Its protein is CASSATGSFNEQFF.

The chain has TRBV27 and TRBJ1-1, with 8 bases matching TRBD1. Germline V gene lookup returns CDR1 MNHEY and CDR2 SMNVEV (reference sequence). The V and J ends lost 0 bases and 4 bases, in that order; junction bases with no gene match: 4. The CDR3 is 15 amino acids. The CDR3 DNA follows: TGTGCCAGCAGTTTATCTACAGGGGGGATCACTGAAGCTTTCTTT. Residues: CASSLSTGGITEAFF.

This clone is labeled as medium-sized. The chain recombines TRBV5-1 with TRBJ1-6; D unclear. There are 12 residues in the CDR3. Germline CDR1 SGHRS, CDR2 YFSETQ. V was clipped by 0 bases and J by 9 bases, with 4 bases between them. CDR3 loop: CASSLGSSPLHF. The CDR3 nucleotides are TGCGCCAGCAGCTTGGGGAGTTCACCCCTCCACTTT.

V gene TRBV5-1 combines with J gene TRBJ2-7; 9 bases are shared with TRBD1. CDR1 is SGHRS, CDR2 YFSETQ, per germline. V gave up 3 bases and J gave up 1 base; unmatched junction bases: 5. This CDR3 contains 15 residues. The CDR3, as DNA: TGCGCCAGCAGCTGGACCGGGACAGGGTCCTACGAGCAGTACTTC. Protein product: CASSWTGTGSYEQYF. Supplemented by reference TRBV5-1 and TRBJ2-7, the full variable domain reads KAGVTQTPRYLIKTRGQQVTLSCSPISGHRSVSWYQQTPGQGLQFLFEYFSETQRNKGNFPGRFSGRQFSNSRSEMNVSTLELGDSALYLCASSWTGTGSYEQYFGPGTRLTVT.

The CDR3 nucleotides read TGTGCCAGCAGCCGCATTCAGGGAAAACTGTTTTTT. It specifies CASSRIQGKLFF. This rearrangement joins TRBV28 to TRBJ1-4, with D possibly matching TRBD1 (5 bases). Germline V gives CDR1 MDHEN, CDR2 SYDVKM. There are 12 residues in the CDR3. V was cut by 6 bases and J by 10 bases, with 12 bases left in between.

The CDR3 region is CASSAGQRYYYGYTF. The CDR3 nucleotides read TGTGCCAGCAGTGCCGGACAGCGTTATTACTATGGCTACACCTTC. The V and J genes are TRBV6-5 and TRBJ1-2, with TRBD1 as a possible D gene (6 bases). V lost 5 bases to trimming and J lost 3 bases, with 16 bases between them. The V gene's germline CDR1 is MNHEY and CDR2 SVGAGI. The CDR3 loop spans 15 amino acids.

The chain carries TRBV5-5 and TRBJ2-2, with D tentatively TRBD2 (5 bases). Trimming removed 1 base from V and 4 bases from J, with 17 bases in between. CDR1 is SGHKS and CDR2 is YYEKEE in the germline V gene (reference sequence). CDR3 length equals 17 residues. CDR3: CASSLYAGGWTTGELFF. Here the CDR3 DNA reads TGTGCCAGCAGCTTGTACGCAGGAGGATGGACCACCGGGGAGCTGTTTTTT.

The chain combines TRBV7-2 with TRBJ2-2; D may be TRBD1 (5 bases). Germline V lookup: CDR1 SGHTA, CDR2 FQGNSA. This CDR3 comprises 14 residues. Trimming took off 3 bases at V and 3 bases at J, with 8 bases between the two ends. Here the CDR3 reads CASSFRQHTGELFF. The CDR3 bases are TGTGCCAGCAGCTTTAGACAGCACACCGGGGAGCTGTTTTTT.

The chain combines TRBV9 with TRBJ2-2; 12 bases are shared with TRBD2. The CDR3 totals 15 residues. Trimming cost V 3 bases and J 7 bases; bases outside gene matches: 4. CDR1 is SGDLS, CDR2 YYNGEE, per germline. CDR3: CASSGLAGVNGELFF. For the CDR3, the DNA is TGTGCCAGCAGCGGACTAGCGGGGGTAAACGGGGAGCTGTTTTTT. Full variable domain (outside the CDR3, taken from reference TRBV9 and TRBJ2-2): DSGVTQTPKHLITATGQRVTLRCSPRSGDLSVYWYQQSLDQGLQFLIQYYNGEERAKGNILERFSAQQFPDLHSELNLSSLELGDSALYFCASSGLAGVNGELFFGEGSRLTVL.

The chain is built from TRBV7-2 and TRBJ1-6, with TRBD1 matching 10 bases. V dropped 5 bases and J dropped 6; count of bases not matched to a gene: 7. CDR1 and CDR2 (germline): SGHTA, FQGNSA. CDR3 length: 16 amino acids. DNA of the CDR3: TGTGCCAGCAGCAGACAGGGGGCGCAGGCTAATTCACCCCTCCACTTT. Amino acids: CASSRQGAQANSPLHF. The whole variable domain, filled in from reference TRBV7-2 and TRBJ1-6, reads GAGVSQSPSNKVTEKGKDVELRCDPISGHTALYWYRQSLGQGLEFLIYFQGNSAPDKSGLPSDRFSAERTGGSVSTLTIQRTQQEDSAVYLCASSRQGAQANSPLHFGNGTRLTVT.

J is TRBJ2-7 and V is TRBV7-6, with TRBD1 matching over 11 bases. The J segment lost 3 bases and the V segment lost 5 bases, leaving 6 bases of the junction unmatched. The V gene's germline CDR1 is SGHVS and CDR2 FNYEAQ. The CDR3 spans 15 residues. The CDR3 DNA sequence: TGTGCCAGCAGCCTCGGACAGGGGGCCGGCTACGAGCAGTACTTC. Protein product: CASSLGQGAGYEQYF.

The V gene is TRBV10-3, the J gene TRBJ2-3; TRBD1 or TRBD2 may be the D gene (5 bases each). Trimming stripped 7 bases from V and 6 bases from J, with 17 bases between. CDR1 is ENHRY and CDR2 is SYGVKD in the germline V gene. CDR3 length: 14 residues. The CDR3 spells CAINRGPTGDTQYF. For the CDR3, the DNA is TGTGCCATCAACCGGGGCCCAACGGGGGATACGCAGTATTTT.

In its sample, this clone was seen once. V gene TRBV5-4 combines with J gene TRBJ2-3; 7 bases are a match to TRBD1. Germline V lookup: CDR1 SGHNT, CDR2 YYREEE (reference sequence). The CDR3 runs 15 residues. Losses at the gene ends were 6 bases for V and 9 bases for J; bases not matched to a gene: 16. CDR3 residues: CASKLQGRLGGTQYF. As DNA, the CDR3 is TGTGCCAGCAAGTTACAGGGGCGGTTAGGAGGAACGCAGTATTTT.

The rearrangement links TRBV28 to TRBJ2-7; 7 bases align to TRBD1. The CDR3 spans 14 residues. The J segment lost 2 bases and the V segment lost 6 bases, leaving 7 bases of the junction unmatched. The germline CDR1 and CDR2 sequences are MDHEN and SYDVKM. CDR3 DNA sequence: TGTGCCAGCAGCTTCTTCGACAGGGCCTACGAGCAGTACTTC. This translates into CASSFFDRAYEQYF.

This clone showed up just a few times. The V and J genes are TRBV6-6 and TRBJ1-2, with a tentative D call TRBD1 (6 bases). The CDR3 sequence is 14 residues long. CDR1 and CDR2 (germline): MNHNY, SVGAGI (reference sequence). V dropped 2 bases and J dropped 3 bases, with 10 bases sitting between them. The CDR3 sequence is CASSYGGLDYGYTF. In DNA form, the CDR3 reads TGTGCCAGCAGTTACGGGGGCTTGGACTATGGCTACACCTTC.

The CDR3 DNA follows: TGTGCCAGCAGCTCCGTGGGGAATGAAAAACTGTTTTTT. It translates to CASSSVGNEKLFF. The chain uses TRBV7-9 and TRBJ1-4; D not resolved. V lost 4 bases, J lost 5 bases, and 8 bases lay in between. Germline CDR1 is SEHNR and CDR2 is FQNEAQ (reference sequence). CDR3 size: 13 residues.

V usage is TRBV7-2 and J usage is TRBJ2-2, with TRBD1 identical over 7 bases. Germline V lookup: CDR1 SGHTA, CDR2 FQGNSA. This CDR3 is 16 amino acids long. With V trimmed by 9 bases and J by 4 bases, 14 bases remained unmatched. CDR3 sequence: CASNRPGQRSTGELFF. In DNA, the CDR3 is TGTGCCAGTAATAGACCGGGACAGCGATCCACCGGGGAGCTGTTTTTT.

V gene TRBV10-3 combines with J gene TRBJ2-2; 13 nucleotides line up with TRBD2. The V and J ends lost 11 bases and 5 bases, in that order; junction bases with no gene match: 8. CDR1 is ENHRY, CDR2 SYGVKD, per germline. The CDR3 has 15 residues. CDR3 sequence reads: CASRTSGGLTGELFF. The CDR3 DNA reads TGTGCCTCGCGGACTAGCGGGGGTTTAACCGGGGAGCTGTTTTTT.

The V gene is TRBV7-8, the J gene TRBJ2-1; 9 bases are shared with TRBD1. Germline CDR1 and CDR2: SGHVS and FQNEAQ. This CDR3 has 16 amino acids. Trimming took 1 base from V and 9 from J; bases not matched to a gene: 10. DNA for the CDR3: TGTGCCAGCAGCTTAGAGGGACAGGGCTACCGGGGTGAGCAGTTCTTC. This sequence encodes CASSLEGQGYRGEQFF.

The J gene is TRBJ1-4, the V gene TRBV5-8, with D hard to call. This CDR3 is 16 amino acids long. The germline CDR1 and CDR2 sequences are SGHTS and YDEGEE. Trimming shortened V by 1 base and J by 8 bases, and 18 bases separated the two germline ends. In DNA, the CDR3 is TGTGCCAGCAGCTTGAATCGGCACCCGACCGGAGAAAAACTGTTTTTT. This sequence encodes CASSLNRHPTGEKLFF.

V gene TRBV11-3 combines with J gene TRBJ1-3; 9 bases are a match to TRBD1. Trimming removed 4 bases from V and 4 bases from J; junction bases left unmatched: 11. CDR1 and CDR2 (germline): SGHNT, YENEEA. The CDR3 contains 17 residues. The chain's CDR3 is CASSSGTGSRGGNTIYF. Here the CDR3 DNA reads TGTGCCAGCAGCTCCGGGACAGGGTCTCGAGGCGGAAACACCATATATTTT. The variable domain in full, completed from reference TRBV11-3 and TRBJ1-3, reads EAGVVQSPRYKIIEKKQPVAFWCNPISGHNTLYWYLQNLGQGPELLIRYENEEAVDDSQLPKDRFSAERLKGVDSTLKIQPAELGDSAVYLCASSSGTGSRGGNTIYFGEGSWLTVV.

The chain links TRBV9 to TRBJ1-2; D uncertain. The CDR3 is made up of 14 amino acids. In germline, CDR1 is SGDLS, CDR2 YYNGEE. V was shortened by 0 bases and J by 6 bases, with 12 bases between the two germline ends. CDR3 bases: TGTGCCAGCAGCGTAGAGTCGGGAAGGGATGGCTACACCTTC. Its translation: CASSVESGRDGYTF.

This clone was found a few times. The chain is built from TRBV27 and TRBJ1-1; a weak D match, TRBD1 (5 bases). V lost 0 bases, J lost 5 bases, and 7 bases lay in between. The CDR3 is made up of 13 amino acids. Germline CDR1 MNHEY, CDR2 SMNVEV (reference sequence). The CDR3 here is CASSLSGGTEAFF. The CDR3 region has the DNA TGTGCCAGCAGTTTATCTGGGGGTACTGAAGCTTTCTTT.